Sequencing of this T cell receptor (beta chain) was carried out in a study of prognosis after radiotherapy for stage I lung cancer. Study in general: There were 15 or so patients with newly diagnosed primary stage I lung tumors and five patients with oligometastatic NSCLC after surgical resection of the primary tumor. Concurrent therapy was not administered with stereotactic body radiotherapy to any patient.

Two time points each involved a draw of approximately 6.4 milliliters of peripheral blood. Amplification of TCR beta CDR3 from genomic DNA used two-round multiplex PCR. Amplification during the initial PCR round employed primers specific to each TRBV and TRBJ gene. Via MiXCR, TCRdb re-called the multiplex PCR reads, giving one row per CDR3 protein. The sample includes fewer than 35,000 distinct CDR3 sequences, 40% to 50% of them seen just once. Germline V gives CDR1 MDHEN, CDR2 SYDVKM. This CDR3 contains 16 residues. Unmatched junction bases numbered 10, after V lost 1 base and J lost 4 bases. This clonotype came up many times.

The V call is TRBV28, the J call TRBJ2-7, with 7 bases identical to TRBD1. Here the sequenced sample was PBMCs, taken before or after stereotactic body radiation therapy (not recorded which). This receptor was taken from a donor over 45 with non-small cell lung cancer. CDR3 DNA: TGTGCCAGCAGTTTATCACAGGGGAATGTCCAGTACGAGCAGTACTTC. It codes for CASSLSQGNVQYEQYF.